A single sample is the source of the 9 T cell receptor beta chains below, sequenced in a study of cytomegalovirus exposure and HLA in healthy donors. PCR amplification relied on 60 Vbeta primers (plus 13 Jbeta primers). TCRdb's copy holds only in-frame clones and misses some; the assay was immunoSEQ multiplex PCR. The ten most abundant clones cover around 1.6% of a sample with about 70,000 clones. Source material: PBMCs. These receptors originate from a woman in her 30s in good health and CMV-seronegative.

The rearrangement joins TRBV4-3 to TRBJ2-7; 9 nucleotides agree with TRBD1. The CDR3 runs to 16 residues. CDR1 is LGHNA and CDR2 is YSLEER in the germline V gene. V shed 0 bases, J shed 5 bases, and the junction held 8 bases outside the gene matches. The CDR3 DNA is TGCGCCAGCAGCCAAGATTGGGGACAGGGACCGGACGAGCAGTACTTC. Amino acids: CASSQDWGQGPDEQYF.

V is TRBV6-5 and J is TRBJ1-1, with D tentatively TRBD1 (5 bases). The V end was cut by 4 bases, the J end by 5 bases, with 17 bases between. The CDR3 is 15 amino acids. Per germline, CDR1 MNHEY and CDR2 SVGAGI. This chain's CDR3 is CASSSLAGGGTEAFF. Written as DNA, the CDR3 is TGTGCCAGCAGTTCTCTCGCCGGGGGGGGGACTGAAGCTTTCTTT.

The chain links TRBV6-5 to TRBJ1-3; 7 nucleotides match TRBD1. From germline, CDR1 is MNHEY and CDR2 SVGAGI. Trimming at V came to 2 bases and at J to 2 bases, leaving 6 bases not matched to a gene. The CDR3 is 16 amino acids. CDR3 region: CASSYRRGGPGNTIYF. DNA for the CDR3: TGTGCCAGCAGTTACCGTCGAGGGGGCCCTGGAAACACCATATATTTT.

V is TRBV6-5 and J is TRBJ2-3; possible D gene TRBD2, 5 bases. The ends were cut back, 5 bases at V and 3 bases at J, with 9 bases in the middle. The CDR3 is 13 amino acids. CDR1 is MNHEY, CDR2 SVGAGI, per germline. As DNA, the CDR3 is TGTGCCAGCAGTAGGACTCCAACAGATACGCAGTATTTT. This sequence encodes CASSRTPTDTQYF.

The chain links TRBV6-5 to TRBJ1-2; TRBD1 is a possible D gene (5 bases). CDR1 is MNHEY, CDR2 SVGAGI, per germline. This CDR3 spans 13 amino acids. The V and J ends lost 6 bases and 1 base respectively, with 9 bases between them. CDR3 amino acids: CASRMGGNYGYTF. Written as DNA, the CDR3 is TGTGCCAGCAGAATGGGGGGTAACTATGGCTACACCTTC.

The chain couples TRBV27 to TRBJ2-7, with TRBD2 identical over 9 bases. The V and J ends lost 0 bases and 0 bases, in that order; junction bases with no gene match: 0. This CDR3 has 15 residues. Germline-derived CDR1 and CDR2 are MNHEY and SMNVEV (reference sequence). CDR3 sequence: CASSLSSGSSYEQYF. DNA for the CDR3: TGTGCCAGCAGTTTATCTAGCGGGAGCTCCTACGAGCAGTACTTC.

The CDR3 protein is CASSLLDNEQFF. CDR3 coding DNA: TGTGCCAGCTCACTTCTAGACAATGAGCAGTTCTTC. V gene TRBV18 combines with J gene TRBJ2-1; no clear D gene. V dropped 4 bases and J dropped 5 bases, with 6 bases sitting between them. The CDR3 runs 12 residues. Germline V gene data show CDR1 as KGHSH and CDR2 as LQKENI. Full variable domain (missing parts from reference TRBV18 and TRBJ2-1): NAGVMQNPRHLVRRRGQEARLRCSPMKGHSHVYWYRQLPEEGLKFMVYLQKENIIDESGMPKERFSAEFPKEGPSILRIQQVVRGDSAAYFCASSLLDNEQFFGPGTRLTVL.

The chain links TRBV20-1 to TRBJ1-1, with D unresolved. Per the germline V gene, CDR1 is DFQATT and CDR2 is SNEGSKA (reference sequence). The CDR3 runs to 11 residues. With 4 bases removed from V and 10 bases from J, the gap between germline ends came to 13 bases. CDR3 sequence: CSANRETGAFF. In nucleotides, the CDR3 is TGCAGTGCTAATCGGGAGACGGGAGCTTTCTTT.

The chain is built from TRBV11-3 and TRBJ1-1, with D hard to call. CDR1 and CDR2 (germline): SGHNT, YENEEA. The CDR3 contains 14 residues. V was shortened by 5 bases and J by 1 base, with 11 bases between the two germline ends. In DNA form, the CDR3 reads TGTGCCAGCAGCCCGACGGGGAGGAACACTGAAGCTTTCTTT. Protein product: CASSPTGRNTEAFF.